The entry that follows covers one TCR beta chain sequence. The sample comes from a study of regulatory and conventional T cells in RAG deficiency. The CDR3 contains 16 residues. Germline loops: CDR1 SGHRS, CDR2 YFSETQ. V lost 0 bases to trimming and J lost 0 bases; unmatched junction nucleotides: 3. Here immunoSEQ multiplex PCR was the method, and the copy in TCRdb shows in-frame clones only, minus some. Among around 30,000 clones listed, roughly 96% were seen once. Genomic DNA came from blood conventional CD4+ T cells gated CD25-low CD127-high. The data were also submitted as part of a second study, on regulatory T cells. That work adds: The primer mix had 52 TRBV and 13 TRBJ primers.

Sequencing was done on a sample of CD25- CD4+ T cells sorted from blood. The source of this sequence is a human donor in good health. The chain combines TRBV5-1 with TRBJ2-7; 10 bases agree with TRBD1. CDR3 region: CASSLGGTGASYEQYF. The CDR3 DNA sequence: TGCGCCAGCAGCTTGGGGGGGACAGGGGCCTCCTACGAGCAGTACTTC.